This T cell receptor beta chain was captured by sequencing in a study of monozygotic twins with inflammatory bowel disease. Study results and limitations: By inverse Simpson index, TCRbeta diversity was lower in IBD patients than in healthy co-twins. Patient repertoires may carry noise from differing immunosuppressive treatments.

Note on this clonotype: Its antigen is undetermined.

Blood samples of roughly 2.5 ml were drawn from every donor. The CDR3 runs to 15 residues. CDR1 and CDR2 from the germline V gene are SGHTA and FQGNSA. Each CDR3 protein gets one entry in TCRdb, which reprocessed the 5' RACE reads and gives no DNA. This table lists around 40,000 distinct CDR3 sequences. Sequenced material: blood. The receptor's source is a human donor with ulcerative colitis or Crohn's disease, or a healthy co-twin of an affected twin (not recorded which). J is TRBJ1-2 and V is TRBV7-2; TCRdb's D gene call, TRBD1, goes unchecked for lack of DNA. CDR3: CASSPTSGLDYGYTF.